These 25 T cell receptor beta chains share one sample of origin, sequenced in a study of cytomegalovirus exposure and HLA in healthy donors. The PCR contained 60 Vbeta and 13 Jbeta primers. Assay: immunoSEQ multiplex PCR; the TCRdb copy retains only in-frame clones and omits some. The table lists around 140,000 clones, around four fifths of them singletons. Source material: PBMCs. The receptors derive from a female donor in good health and CMV-seronegative.

The rearrangement uses TRBV6-5 and TRBJ1-2, with D perhaps matching TRBD1 (5 bases). This CDR3 comprises 14 residues. CDR1 MNHEY and CDR2 SVGAGI come from the germline V gene. V was clipped by 4 bases and J by 4 bases, with 13 bases between them. The CDR3 DNA sequence: TGTGCCAGCAGTTCCCAGGGCGCTCTCTATGGCTACACCTTC. Protein product: CASSSQGALYGYTF.

The chain combines TRBV25-1 with TRBJ2-2; TRBD1 is a possible D gene (5 bases). CDR3 length: 18 amino acids. V was clipped by 3 bases and J by 4 bases, with 21 bases between them. Germline assignment: CDR1 MGHDK and CDR2 SYGVNS. CDR3 in DNA: TGTGCCAGCAGTGATTTGCCCAGGGCAGGCCGTGGCACCGGGGAGCTGTTTTTT. Amino acids: CASSDLPRAGRGTGELFF. The variable domain in full, completed from reference TRBV25-1 and TRBJ2-2, reads EADIYQTPRYLVIGTGKKITLECSQTMGHDKMYWYQQDPGMELHLIHYSYGVNSTEKGDLSSESTVSRIRTEHFPLTLESARPSHTSQYLCASSDLPRAGRGTGELFFGEGSRLTVL.

This chain links TRBV4-3 with TRBJ2-3, with D maybe TRBD2 (5 bases). CDR3 length: 16 residues. Germline loops: CDR1 LGHNA, CDR2 YSLEER. Trimming left V 0 bases short and J 6 bases short, with 16 bases between. CDR3 loop: CASSQEGGWGIDTQYF. The CDR3 DNA sequence: TGCGCCAGCAGCCAAGAGGGCGGGTGGGGAATCGATACGCAGTATTTT.

The rearrangement links TRBV5-4 to TRBJ2-2, with TRBD2 matching 8 bases. Germline CDR1 reads SGHNT; CDR2 reads YYREEE (reference sequence). This CDR3 spans 13 amino acids. J lost 4 bases, V lost 7 bases, and 3 bases had no gene match. CDR3: CASREGLTGELFF. The CDR3 nucleotides are TGTGCCAGCCGGGAGGGCCTCACCGGGGAGCTGTTTTTT.

The chain couples TRBV6-6 to TRBJ2-2; the match to TRBD2 covers 7 bases. The V segment lost 9 bases and the J segment 7 bases; nucleotides outside the gene matches: 11. This CDR3 is built from 14 residues. Germline values: CDR1 MNHNY, CDR2 SVGAGI (reference sequence). The CDR3 DNA follows: TGTGCCAGTAGAGCGGGACTTAATGGCGGGGAGCTGTTTTTT. Its translation: CASRAGLNGGELFF.

J is TRBJ1-1 and V is TRBV27; D is unclear. In germline, CDR1 is MNHEY, CDR2 SMNVEV (reference sequence). The CDR3 consists of 15 residues. The V end lost 7 bases, the J end lost 1 base, and 16 bases lay between the germline ends. CDR3 region: CASTRVNRGNTEAFF. As DNA, the CDR3 is TGTGCCAGCACCCGGGTCAATCGAGGGAACACTGAAGCTTTCTTT.

The chain combines TRBV5-6 with TRBJ1-2; 8 bases are a match to TRBD1. From germline, CDR1 is SGHDT and CDR2 YYEEEE. The CDR3 runs to 13 residues. V trimming: 4 bases; J trimming: 5 bases; junction bases outside the gene matches: 4. The chain's CDR3 is CASSRGQAYGYTF. The CDR3, as DNA: TGTGCCAGCAGCCGGGGACAGGCGTATGGCTACACCTTC.

The genes are TRBV6-5 and TRBJ1-4; D may be TRBD1 (5 bases). The CDR3 runs 13 residues. CDR1 is MNHEY, CDR2 SVGAGI, per germline. V was pared by 4 bases and J by 6 bases, with 9 bases between. CDR3 sequence (DNA): TGTGCCAGCAGTTCTACAGGTTATGAAAAACTGTTTTTT. This codes for CASSSTGYEKLFF.

This clone turned up a few times. V is TRBV4-1 and J is TRBJ1-1; the match to TRBD1 covers 8 bases. The V gene end was trimmed by 1 base and the J gene end by 8 bases; junction bases not matched to a gene: 6. The germline V gene has CDR1 MGHRA and CDR2 YSYEKL. This CDR3 has 14 amino acids. This chain's CDR3 is CASSQALTGGEAFF. CDR3 bases: TGCGCCAGCAGCCAAGCTCTAACAGGGGGAGAAGCTTTCTTT.

The chain has TRBV5-1 and TRBJ2-7; 9 bases align to TRBD2. CDR3 length: 15 residues. J gave up 0 bases and V 4 bases, and 5 bases lay outside the gene matches. In germline, CDR1 is SGHRS, CDR2 YFSETQ. The CDR3 bases are TGCGCCAGCAGCGTTAGCGGGAGCCGCTCCTACGAGCAGTACTTC. Protein sequence: CASSVSGSRSYEQYF.

This chain connects TRBV18 to TRBJ2-5; 13 bases are a match to TRBD2. Germline trimming cut 2 bases from V and 5 bases from J; bases unmatched to any gene: 5. Germline lookup yields CDR1 KGHSH and CDR2 LQKENI. The length of the CDR3 is 16 residues. DNA of the CDR3: TGTGCCAGCTCACCAAAACTAGCGGGAGGGTCCGAGACCCAGTACTTC. Translated, it gives CASSPKLAGGSETQYF.

This clone has only one observation. V and J are TRBV9 and TRBJ1-2, with D maybe TRBD1 (6 bases). Germline V lookup: CDR1 SGDLS, CDR2 YYNGEE. The CDR3 runs to 15 residues. With 0 bases removed from V and 2 bases from J, the gap between germline ends came to 11 bases. The chain's CDR3 is CASSVGGTKNYGYTF. CDR3 coding DNA: TGTGCCAGCAGCGTAGGGGGGACAAAAAACTATGGCTACACCTTC.

The rearrangement uses TRBV6-6 and TRBJ2-1; maybe TRBD1 (8 bases). Trimming stripped 4 bases from V and 7 bases from J, with 14 bases between. This CDR3 spans 14 amino acids. Germline V gene data show CDR1 as MNHNY and CDR2 as SVGAGI (reference sequence). Here the CDR3 reads CASSSTGEGNEQFF. In DNA form, the CDR3 reads TGTGCCAGCAGTTCGACAGGGGAGGGGAATGAGCAGTTCTTC.

The chain is built from TRBV28 and TRBJ2-1; 12 bases fit TRBD2. The CDR3 contains 15 residues. The trim removed 2 bases at V and 8 bases at J, leaving 4 bases unmatched. CDR1 is MDHEN and CDR2 is SYDVKM in the germline V gene. The CDR3 is CASSLGLAGGYEQFF. The DNA of the CDR3 is TGTGCCAGCAGTTTAGGCCTAGCGGGAGGGTATGAGCAGTTCTTC. The variable domain in full, with the rest retrieved from reference TRBV28 and TRBJ2-1, is DVKVTQSSRYLVKRTGEKVFLECVQDMDHENMFWYRQDPGLGLRLIYFSYDVKMKEKGDIPEGYSVSREKKERFSLILESASTNQTSMYLCASSLGLAGGYEQFFGPGTRLTVL.

The chain carries TRBV10-3 and TRBJ2-7; D ambiguous. The CDR3 is 14 residues long. Trimming removed 2 bases at V and 2 bases at J, with 10 bases between. Germline CDR1 ENHRY, CDR2 SYGVKD. The CDR3 protein is CAISEPVQTYEQYF. CDR3 in DNA: TGTGCCATCAGTGAGCCCGTCCAGACCTACGAGCAGTACTTC.

This chain links TRBV7-2 with TRBJ1-5; D uncertain. This CDR3 is built from 15 residues. Germline CDR1 and CDR2: SGHTA and FQGNSA. Trimming stripped 1 base from V and 3 bases from J, with 10 bases between. CDR3 sequence: CASSLGSGFNQPQHF. The CDR3 DNA follows: TGTGCCAGCAGCTTAGGTTCGGGGTTCAATCAGCCCCAGCATTTT.

This chain joins TRBV7-9 and TRBJ1-1; 12 nucleotides align to TRBD1. V shed 2 bases, J shed 10 bases, and the junction held 8 bases outside the gene matches. Per germline, CDR1 SEHNR and CDR2 FQNEAQ (reference sequence). The CDR3 consists of 15 residues. The CDR3 loop is CASSLQGTGGTRAFF. The CDR3 region has the DNA TGTGCCAGCAGCTTACAGGGGACAGGGGGCACCAGAGCTTTCTTT.

Of note for this clone: A read error may produce the germline difference seen at one junction end. The chain couples TRBV4-1 to TRBJ1-1, with 9 bases lining up with TRBD1. Germline CDR1 is MGHRA and CDR2 is YSYEKL. The CDR3 totals 14 residues. CDR3 region: CASSLTGGDTEASF. The CDR3 coding sequence is TGCGCCAGCAGCCTTACAGGGGGCGACACTGAAGCTTCCTTT.

The chain combines TRBV28 with TRBJ2-1; a weak D match, TRBD2 (6 bases). The CDR3 is 15 residues long. Germline V gene lookup returns CDR1 MDHEN and CDR2 SYDVKM. Trimming removed 2 bases from V and 7 bases from J, with 15 bases in between. CDR3 DNA sequence: TGTGCCAGCAGTTTACCGGTAGCGGCCGGTAATGAGCAGTTCTTC. This sequence encodes CASSLPVAAGNEQFF.

The chain joins TRBV28 to TRBJ1-1, with unresolved D. The germline CDR1 and CDR2 sequences are MDHEN and SYDVKM. The length of the CDR3 is 15 residues. The V and J ends lost 5 bases and 3 bases respectively, with 16 bases between them. CDR3: CASSPTAGRHTEAFF. The DNA of the CDR3 is TGTGCCAGCAGTCCCACTGCGGGAAGGCACACTGAAGCTTTCTTT.

V is TRBV5-1 and J is TRBJ1-4; D perhaps matches TRBD1 (5 bases). Trimming shortened V by 1 base and J by 2 bases, and 9 bases separated the two germline ends. CDR3 length equals 15 residues. Germline CDR1 is SGHRS and CDR2 is YFSETQ. The CDR3 DNA reads as TGCGCCAGCAGCTTGACGGGGACTACTAATGAAAAACTGTTTTTT. This translates into CASSLTGTTNEKLFF.

The genes are TRBV4-1 and TRBJ2-1; 13 nucleotides agree with TRBD2. V gave up 3 bases and J gave up 9 bases; unmatched junction bases: 8. In germline, CDR1 is MGHRA, CDR2 YSYEKL. The CDR3 loop spans 16 amino acids. CDR3 loop: CASSHGLAGVKSEQFF. CDR3 DNA sequence: TGCGCCAGCAGCCATGGACTAGCGGGAGTGAAGAGTGAGCAGTTCTTC.

The rearrangement uses TRBV25-1 and TRBJ1-1; TRBD1 might be the D (5 bases). The CDR3 is 13 amino acids. Germline V gives CDR1 MGHDK, CDR2 SYGVNS. Trimming removed 6 bases at V and 1 base at J, with 9 bases between. CDR3 bases: TGTGCCAGCAGCGCGACAGAGAACACTGAAGCTTTCTTT. This gives the protein CASSATENTEAFF.

Points on this clone: At one end the junction does not follow the germline gene, possibly because of a read error. The V call is TRBV7-9, the J call TRBJ1-3, with D maybe TRBD1 (5 bases). This CDR3 is 16 amino acids long. Looked up from germline, CDR1 is SEHNR and CDR2 is FQNEAQ (reference sequence). CDR3 sequence: CSSSPLGSREGNTIYF. As DNA, the CDR3 is TGTTCCAGCAGCCCTCTAGGGTCCAGGGAAGGAAACACCATATATTTT.

Details on this clone: The sample has other DNA sequences that encode this CDR3 too. J is TRBJ2-3 and V is TRBV5-6, with D perhaps matching TRBD2 (5 bases). The CDR3 consists of 14 residues. Trimming took 0 bases from V and 0 from J, leaving 5 bases between them. Germline V gene data show CDR1 as SGHDT and CDR2 as YYEEEE. The CDR3 protein is CASSLGTSTDTQYF. The DNA of the CDR3 is TGTGCCAGCAGCTTGGGGACTAGCACAGATACGCAGTATTTT.